The clone carrying this TCR beta chain was counted a few times. TCRdb processed the 5' RACE reads anew with MiXCR; each CDR3 protein has one entry. Of about 220,000 distinct CDR3 sequences in the sample, 6.5% were seen once. The sample belongs to a study of identical twins. The CDR3 spans 12 residues. CDR1 is SQVTM, CDR2 ANQGSEA, per germline. Germline trimming cut 5 bases from V and 4 bases from J; bases unmatched to any gene: 1. In addition, the sample was reused for a study of T cells expressing NK-cell markers. As reported in that work: Dominant NKG2C+ clonotypes were found to form about 1.0-8% of CD8+ T cells in six donors. Leadership of the CD3+CD56-NKG2C+ fraction also belonged to these clonotypes in four donors.

The sample taken for sequencing was CD8+ T cells sorted from blood. This TCR derives from a young woman in good health. The chain joins TRBV29-1 to TRBJ2-1, with TRBD1 matching over 8 bases. The CDR3 coding sequence is TGCAGCGTTACAGGGGGTTACAATGAGCAGTTCTTC. This encodes CSVTGGYNEQFF.